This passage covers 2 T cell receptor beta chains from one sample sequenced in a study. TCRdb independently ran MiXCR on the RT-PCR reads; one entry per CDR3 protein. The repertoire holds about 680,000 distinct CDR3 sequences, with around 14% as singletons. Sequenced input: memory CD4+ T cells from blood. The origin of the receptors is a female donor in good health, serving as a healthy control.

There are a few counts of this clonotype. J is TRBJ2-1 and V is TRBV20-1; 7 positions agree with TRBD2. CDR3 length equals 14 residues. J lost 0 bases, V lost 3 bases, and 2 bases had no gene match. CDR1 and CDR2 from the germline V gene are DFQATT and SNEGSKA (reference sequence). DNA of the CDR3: TGCAGTGCTAGCCGCGGGAGCTCCTACAATGAGCAGTTCTTC. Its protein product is CSASRGSSYNEQFF.

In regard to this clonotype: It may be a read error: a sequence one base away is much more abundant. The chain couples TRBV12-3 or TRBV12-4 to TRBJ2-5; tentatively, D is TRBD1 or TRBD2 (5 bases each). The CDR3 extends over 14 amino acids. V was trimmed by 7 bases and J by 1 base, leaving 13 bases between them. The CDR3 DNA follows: TGTGCCAGCAATCGGGGACCCAGCCAAGAGACCCAGTACTTC. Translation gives CASNRGPSQETQYF.